This passage covers 18 T cell receptor beta chains from one sample sequenced in a study of regulatory T cells in long-lasting Graves disease. Time point specified: persistent/refractory GD, antithyroid drugs over 5 years with positive TRAb. Construction of the TCR library relied on RNA isolated from PBMCs. Both iRepertoire HTBI primers and Arm-PCR of CDR3 regions were used to build the TCR beta libraries. TCRdb recomputed calls from the multiplex PCR reads with MiXCR, one row per CDR3 protein. Seen here are around 450,000 distinct CDR3 sequences, around a fifth observed once, and the top ten hold approximately 6.4%. This specimen consisted of peripheral blood mononuclear cells (PBMCs), obtained when the disease was refractory, from a patient treated with antithyroid drugs. The receptors derive from a female donor with Graves disease.

This chain connects TRBV4-3 to TRBJ2-5; the D gene is possibly TRBD1 (5 bases). Trimming took off 0 bases at V and 6 bases at J, with 8 bases between the two ends. Germline V gene data show CDR1 as LGHNA and CDR2 as YSLEER. This CDR3 is built from 13 residues. The CDR3 loop reads CASSQEPGKTQYF. CDR3 DNA sequence: TGCGCCAGCAGCCAAGAACCAGGGAAGACCCAGTACTTC.

This clonotype was observed at least ten times. This chain joins TRBV6-2 or TRBV6-3 and TRBJ2-5; no clear D gene. The CDR3 runs 12 residues. The germline V and J ends were trimmed by 8 bases and 0 bases, with 7 bases remaining between them. Germline V gene lookup returns CDR1 MNHEY and CDR2 SVGEGT. Here the CDR3 DNA reads TGTGCCAGCGGGAATCACCAAGAGACCCAGTACTTC. It specifies CASGNHQETQYF.

About this clonotype: A read error may be the cause here, since a much bigger clone is one base away. V and J are TRBV6-2 or TRBV6-3 and TRBJ1-1; 8 bases map to TRBD1. The CDR3 runs 12 residues. Germline assignment: CDR1 MNHEY and CDR2 SVGEGT. CDR3 sequence (DNA): TGTGCCAGCCTTGCCGGGACAGGAATGACTTGCTTT. Protein sequence: CASLAGTGMTCF.

This chain joins TRBV9 and TRBJ2-7; D not certain. Trimming took 3 bases from V and 0 from J, leaving 4 bases between them. The CDR3 has 12 residues. Germline-derived CDR1 and CDR2 are SGDLS and YYNGEE. The CDR3 region has the DNA TGTGCCAGCAGCGGACCCTCCTACGAGCAGTACTTC. As protein: CASSGPSYEQYF.

The CDR3 nucleotides read TGTGCCAGCAGGTCCTCCGGGACAGGGTACGAGCAGTACTTC. Protein sequence: CASRSSGTGYEQYF. The chain joins TRBV28 to TRBJ2-7; 9 positions agree with TRBD1. This CDR3 region has 14 residues. Germline assignment: CDR1 MDHEN and CDR2 SYDVKM. The V segment lost 6 bases and the J segment 4 bases; nucleotides outside the gene matches: 7.

The table lists this clonotype with many counts. This chain joins TRBV19 and TRBJ1-6; 7 nucleotides line up with TRBD1. There are 17 residues in the CDR3. Germline CDR1 is LNHDA and CDR2 is SQIVND (reference sequence). With V trimmed by 1 base and J by 10 bases, 13 bases remained unmatched. The CDR3 nucleotides are TGTGCCAGTAGTATAGCGAGGTACCGGGACAGCAACTCACCCCTCCACTTT. This sequence encodes CASSIARYRDSNSPLHF.

The chain employs TRBV10-3 and TRBJ1-2; 7 bases are a match to TRBD1. CDR1 is ENHRY, CDR2 SYGVKD, per germline. V shed 3 bases and J 6 bases; nucleotides not matched to a gene: 7. The CDR3 totals 14 residues. Here the CDR3 reads CAISDDRVGNGYTF. CDR3 coding DNA: TGTGCCATCAGTGATGACAGGGTCGGGAATGGCTACACCTTC.

This chain joins TRBV5-1 and TRBJ2-7, with 7 nucleotides matching TRBD1. The ends lost 4 bases at V and 3 bases at J; junction bases unmatched: 7. Germline-derived CDR1 and CDR2 are SGHRS and YFSETQ. This CDR3 spans 14 amino acids. CDR3 amino acids: CASSQTGVRYEQYF. CDR3 DNA: TGCGCCAGCAGCCAAACAGGGGTTCGCTACGAGCAGTACTTC. Together with reference TRBV5-1 and TRBJ2-7, the CDR3 gives the full variable domain: KAGVTQTPRYLIKTRGQQVTLSCSPISGHRSVSWYQQTPGQGLQFLFEYFSETQRNKGNFPGRFSGRQFSNSRSEMNVSTLELGDSALYLCASSQTGVRYEQYFGPGTRLTVT.

The V and J genes are TRBV6-2 or TRBV6-3 and TRBJ2-1; D gene ambiguous. CDR1 and CDR2 from the germline V gene are MNHEY and SVGEGT. The CDR3 is 17 residues long. Trimming shortened V by 3 bases and J by 0 bases, and 15 bases separated the two germline ends. The CDR3 DNA sequence: TGTGCCAGCAGTTATGATCGGCGGATGAGCTCCTACAATGAGCAGTTCTTC. Translated: CASSYDRRMSSYNEQFF.

This clonotype has only a few counts. This sequence joins TRBV29-1 and TRBJ2-7, with 9 bases fitting TRBD1. Germline CDR1 is SQVTM and CDR2 is ANQGSEA. The CDR3 runs 13 residues. Germline trimming cut 5 bases from V and 5 bases from J; bases unmatched to any gene: 7. The CDR3 loop reads CSVPGDREDEQYF. As DNA, the CDR3 is TGCAGCGTTCCCGGGGACAGGGAGGACGAGCAGTACTTC.

This clonotype was recorded many times. The rearrangement uses TRBV6-1 and TRBJ1-2, with D possibly being TRBD1 (6 bases). The CDR3 covers 14 residues. Germline loops: CDR1 MNHNS, CDR2 SASEGT. Trimming removed 4 bases from V and 4 bases from J, with 13 bases in between. The CDR3 sequence is CASSGTGQLYGYTF. The CDR3 nucleotides read TGTGCCAGCAGTGGAACGGGACAACTCTATGGCTACACCTTC.

This clonotype was picked up a small number of times. The chain is built from TRBV4-1 and TRBJ2-2, with unresolved D. V lost 1 base and J lost 8, with 5 bases in between. Looked up from germline, CDR1 is MGHRA and CDR2 is YSYEKL. The CDR3 loop spans 12 amino acids. The CDR3 nucleotides read TGCGCCAGCAGCCAAGTCTTGGGGGAGCTGTTTTTT. Amino acid sequence: CASSQVLGELFF.

This clonotype showed up many times. This chain joins TRBV28 and TRBJ2-7; the match to TRBD2 covers 12 bases. V shed 5 bases and J 7 bases; nucleotides not matched to a gene: 9. Per germline, CDR1 MDHEN and CDR2 SYDVKM. The CDR3 sequence is 15 residues long. Written as DNA, the CDR3 is TGTGCCAGCAGTGTCGCTAGCGGGAGGGCTCGGGAGCAGTACTTC. Protein: CASSVASGRAREQYF.

Note on this clonotype: This could be a read error, since a much larger clone is one nucleotide away. This chain links TRBV10-3 with TRBJ2-2, with D maybe TRBD2 (6 bases). From germline, CDR1 is ENHRY and CDR2 SYGVKD. Trimming left V 3 bases short and J 3 bases short, with 11 bases between. The CDR3 contains 15 residues. In nucleotides, the CDR3 is TGTGCCATCAGTGAATACAGGAGGGACACCGGGGAGCTGTTTTTT. Translated, it gives CAISEYRRDTGELFF.

This clonotype was seen at least ten times. This chain links TRBV28 with TRBJ2-2; TRBD2 might be the D (5 bases). The CDR3 consists of 15 residues. V was clipped by 6 bases and J by 0 bases, with 11 bases between them. CDR1 and CDR2 from the germline V gene are MDHEN and SYDVKM. The CDR3, as DNA: TGTGCCAGCAGCCACCCGGGATCGAACACCGGGGAGCTGTTTTTT. Protein product: CASSHPGSNTGELFF.

This chain joins TRBV7-9 and TRBJ2-7; no reliable D call. The CDR3 is 12 residues long. The germline V gene has CDR1 SEHNR and CDR2 FQNEAQ (reference sequence). V shed 4 bases and J shed 5 bases, with 9 bases lying between them. The CDR3 protein is CASSSIRDEQYF. The CDR3 region has the DNA TGTGCCAGCAGCTCCATTAGGGACGAGCAGTACTTC.

This clonotype came up a few times. This chain connects TRBV9 to TRBJ2-7, with no clear D. The CDR3 is 13 residues long. Germline V gene data show CDR1 as SGDLS and CDR2 as YYNGEE. The V end was cut by 1 base, the J end by 6 bases, with 11 bases between. The CDR3 here is CASSVLTGGEQYF. In nucleotides, the CDR3 is TGTGCCAGCAGCGTACTCACCGGTGGCGAGCAGTACTTC.

This clonotype has just a few counts. The rearrangement links TRBV19 to TRBJ1-1, with no clear D. Germline V gene lookup returns CDR1 LNHDA and CDR2 SQIVND (reference sequence). The germline V and J ends were trimmed by 4 bases and 6 bases, with 15 bases remaining between them. The CDR3 extends over 14 amino acids. CDR3 sequence (DNA): TGTGCCAGTAGTAACCACCCCACGGGCGCTGAAGCTTTCTTT. Its protein is CASSNHPTGAEAFF.